This T cell receptor beta chain was sequenced in a study of molecular identifiers for immune sequencing clone quantification. CDR3 length equals 12 residues. The germline V gene has CDR1 SEHNR and CDR2 FQNEAQ (reference sequence). Trimming removed 3 bases at V and 7 bases at J, with 9 bases between. Construction of naive CD8 libraries employed 20,000 to 1,000,000 sorted cells together with 10%, 30% or 50% RNA. Study-level points and caveats: Identical TCR molecules that share a barcode could lead to an underestimation of highly expanded clone sizes.

TCRdb redid the calling of the PCR reads with MiXCR, one entry per CDR3 protein. The sample consists of about 500,000 distinct CDR3 sequences, roughly a fifth of them appearing once. This clonotype was picked up many times. Its antigen is as yet unknown. Material for sequencing was naive CD8+ T cells from blood, with Jurkat cell RNA spiked in. Subset indicated: FACS-sorted CD8+CD4-CCR7+CD45RA+ naive T cells. This TCR derives from a human donor in good health. Some libraries in this study had Jurkat cell RNA spiked in. The V call is TRBV7-9, the J call TRBJ1-1; D not certain. As DNA, the CDR3 is TGTGCCAGCAGCTTCAGTTTGGATGAAGCTTTCTTT. Translating it yields CASSFSLDEAFF.